These 25 T cell receptor beta chains originate from one sample sequenced in a study of shared clonotypes between healthy human individuals. Libraries were prepared by immunoSEQ multiplex PCR; TCRdb keeps only in-frame clonotypes and omits some of them. The data show hundreds of thousands of clones, around 77% seen once. The sequencing sample was made of PBMCs. The source of these receptors is a woman aged 40-49 years in good health. Some clones in this sample may be carry-over from other donors' samples.

There are a few counts of this clone. The same CDR3 is also encoded by other DNA sequences in this sample. The V call is TRBV5-1, the J call TRBJ2-5; 8 nucleotides match TRBD2. The CDR3 is made up of 15 amino acids. The V segment lost 4 bases and the J segment 2 bases; nucleotides outside the gene matches: 7. Per the germline V gene, CDR1 is SGHRS and CDR2 is YFSETQ. CDR3 DNA: TGCGCCAGCAGCCCCGGGGCTAGCGGGCAAGAGACCCAGTACTTC. Its protein is CASSPGASGQETQYF.

CDR3 protein: CASSPTGPPAAFF. DNA for the CDR3: TGTGCCAGCAGTCCGACAGGGCCCCCTGCAGCTTTCTTT. The J gene is TRBJ1-1, the V gene TRBV2, with TRBD1 matching over 7 bases. The germline V gene encodes CDR1 SNHLY and CDR2 FYNNEI. V shed 5 bases, J shed 10 bases, and the junction held 10 bases outside the gene matches. This CDR3 is 13 amino acids long.

The J gene is TRBJ1-3, the V gene TRBV28; the D gene is possibly TRBD1 (6 bases). The V end was cut by 5 bases, the J end by 8 bases, with 13 bases between. The CDR3 is 13 amino acids. Germline assignment: CDR1 MDHEN and CDR2 SYDVKM. This chain's CDR3 is CASSMGHVDTIYF. The CDR3 coding sequence is TGTGCCAGCAGTATGGGACATGTGGACACCATATATTTT.

The J gene is TRBJ2-6, the V gene TRBV19, with D hard to call. Trimming cost V 5 bases and J 4 bases, with 12 bases left between them. The CDR3 loop spans 15 amino acids. CDR1 and CDR2 (germline): LNHDA, SQIVND (reference sequence). The CDR3 DNA reads as TGTGCCAGTAGTCTCCTCCCGGCCGGGGCCAACGTCCTGACTTTC. Translation gives CASSLLPAGANVLTF.

This rearrangement joins TRBV6-1 to TRBJ2-1; the D gene is possibly TRBD2 (6 bases). V gave up 4 bases and J gave up 2 bases, with 12 bases separating them. The germline gives CDR1 MNHNS, CDR2 SASEGT. The CDR3 contains 15 residues. The CDR3 region is CASSAHSGAYNEQFF. Here the CDR3 DNA reads TGTGCCAGCAGTGCTCATAGCGGAGCCTACAATGAGCAGTTCTTC.

This chain links TRBV7-9 with TRBJ2-1, with TRBD1 matching 8 bases. Germline V CDR1 and CDR2: SEHNR, FQNEAQ (reference sequence). CDR3 length: 15 amino acids. J gave up 3 bases and V 5 bases, and 6 bases lay outside the gene matches. The CDR3 DNA reads as TGTGCCAGCAGCGGGGGACAGGACAACTACAATGAGCAGTTCTTC. This gives the protein CASSGGQDNYNEQFF. Based on the CDR3 plus reference TRBV7-9 and TRBJ2-1, the full variable domain is DTGVSQNPRHKITKRGQNVTFRCDPISEHNRLYWYRQTLGQGPEFLTYFQNEAQLEKSRLLSDRFSAERPKGSFSTLEIQRTEQGDSAMYLCASSGGQDNYNEQFFGPGTRLTVL.

This chain connects TRBV29-1 to TRBJ2-7; D gene uncertain. The V gene's germline CDR1 is SQVTM and CDR2 ANQGSEA. Trimming took off 6 bases at V and 5 bases at J, with 11 bases between the two ends. This CDR3 has 11 residues. The CDR3 nucleotides read TGCAGCGTGCCGAGGCCGCACGAGCAGTACTTC. Protein sequence: CSVPRPHEQYF.

This clone was seen only a few times. V usage is TRBV6-6 and J usage is TRBJ1-2; unclear D gene. V lost 8 bases to trimming and J lost 0 bases, with 7 bases between them. Per germline, CDR1 MNHNY and CDR2 SVGAGI (reference sequence). The length of the CDR3 is 12 residues. The CDR3 here is CASLRPNYGYTF. DNA for the CDR3: TGTGCCAGCCTACGTCCTAACTATGGCTACACCTTC.

This clone was seen repeatedly, ten times or more. The same CDR3 also results from other DNA sequences found in this sample. The J gene is TRBJ2-2, the V gene TRBV18; 8 bases match TRBD1. Germline CDR1 KGHSH, CDR2 LQKENI. The junction had 1 base not matched to a gene; V was cut back by 4 bases and J by 0 bases. The CDR3 extends over 15 amino acids. The CDR3 loop is CASSQTGANTGELFF. The CDR3 DNA is TGTGCCAGCTCACAGACAGGGGCGAACACCGGGGAGCTGTTTTTT.

This clone was found a few times. The CDR3 coding sequence is TGTGCCAGCAAACAGGGGGCCACCACTGAAGCTTTCTTT. Protein sequence: CASKQGATTEAFF. The chain recombines TRBV6-6 with TRBJ1-1; 9 nucleotides agree with TRBD1. The CDR3 loop spans 13 amino acids. Unmatched junction bases numbered 4, after V lost 7 bases and J lost 4 bases. Germline CDR1 and CDR2: MNHNY and SVGAGI (reference sequence).

This chain connects TRBV29-1 to TRBJ1-1; no clear D gene. The CDR3 runs to 13 residues. V was cut by 4 bases and J by 1 base, with 10 bases left in between. The germline gives CDR1 SQVTM, CDR2 ANQGSEA. The CDR3 DNA reads as TGCAGCGTTGCCCGGCGGCAGAACACTGAAGCTTTCTTT. Its translation is CSVARRQNTEAFF.

V is TRBV15 and J is TRBJ2-7; 8 nucleotides line up with TRBD2. Germline CDR1 is LNHNV and CDR2 is YYDKDF (reference sequence). V trimming: 1 base; J trimming: 3 bases; junction bases outside the gene matches: 5. This CDR3 region has 15 residues. In DNA form, the CDR3 reads TGTGCCACCAGCAGAGGATACCGGGAGGGCTACGAGCAGTACTTC. Translated, it gives CATSRGYREGYEQYF.

The V gene is TRBV10-1, the J gene TRBJ2-7; D not resolved. With 4 bases removed from V and 3 bases from J, the gap between germline ends came to 10 bases. CDR1 and CDR2 (germline): WNHNN, SYGVQD (reference sequence). The CDR3 is 13 residues long. The CDR3 DNA is TGCGCCAGCAGTGTGTCCAGAGACTACGAGCAGTACTTC. This translates into CASSVSRDYEQYF.

V gene TRBV4-1 combines with J gene TRBJ2-6; TRBD1 aligns across 7 bases. The CDR3 totals 15 residues. Trimming cost V 5 bases and J 3 bases; bases outside gene matches: 4. CDR1 is MGHRA, CDR2 YSYEKL, per germline. The CDR3 is CASSLTGVGANVLTF. Here the CDR3 DNA reads TGCGCCAGCAGCTTAACAGGGGTTGGGGCCAACGTCCTGACTTTC.

This chain connects TRBV27 to TRBJ2-1; tentative D call: TRBD1 (6 bases). V lost 2 bases and J 4 bases, leaving 9 bases between the germline ends. CDR1 and CDR2 from the germline V gene are MNHEY and SMNVEV (reference sequence). CDR3 length: 14 residues. The CDR3, as DNA: TGTGCCAGCAGTTTACTTGGACAGTACAATGAGCAGTTCTTC. This encodes CASSLLGQYNEQFF.

The chain combines TRBV2 with TRBJ1-2, with D hard to call. Trimming took 8 bases from V and 6 from J, leaving 10 bases between them. Germline assignment: CDR1 SNHLY and CDR2 FYNNEI. The CDR3 has 11 amino acids. This chain's CDR3 is CASYGRDGYTF. The DNA of the CDR3 is TGTGCCAGCTACGGCCGGGATGGCTACACCTTC.

A remark on this clone: At the DNA level, this CDR3 is encoded by other sequences in the same sample as well. The chain links TRBV18 to TRBJ2-7; TRBD1 matches 7 bases. The CDR3 runs 14 residues. Looked up from germline, CDR1 is KGHSH and CDR2 is LQKENI. Unmatched junction bases numbered 4, after V lost 3 bases and J lost 2 bases. The CDR3 region is CASSPPGQPYEQYF. The CDR3 DNA is TGTGCCAGCTCACCTCCGGGACAGCCCTACGAGCAGTACTTC.

The chain carries TRBV7-8 and TRBJ2-2; 7 positions agree with TRBD2. Germline loops: CDR1 SGHVS, CDR2 FQNEAQ. V shed 5 bases, J shed 2 bases, and the junction held 8 bases outside the gene matches. This CDR3 comprises 16 residues. This CDR3 reads CASSKPGLQNTGELFF. CDR3 coding DNA: TGTGCCAGCAGCAAACCGGGACTACAAAACACCGGGGAGCTGTTTTTT.

The chain combines TRBV2 with TRBJ2-5; D possibly corresponds to TRBD1 (5 bases). Trimming removed 6 bases from V and 0 bases from J, with 11 bases in between. There are 14 residues in the CDR3. Germline V lookup: CDR1 SNHLY, CDR2 FYNNEI. The CDR3, as DNA: TGTGCCAGCAGAGGGGTCAGGTACCAAGAGACCCAGTACTTC. Translating it yields CASRGVRYQETQYF.

This clone has only a few counts. This rearrangement joins TRBV27 to TRBJ2-7; 8 positions agree with TRBD1. The V gene's germline CDR1 is MNHEY and CDR2 SMNVEV (reference sequence). The ends lost 3 bases at V and 3 bases at J; junction bases unmatched: 4. The CDR3 totals 14 residues. The CDR3 nucleotides are TGTGCCAGCAGTTTGGACAGGGATGGCTACGAGCAGTACTTC. Protein sequence: CASSLDRDGYEQYF.

CDR3 protein: CASSPLTVYEQYF. CDR3 coding DNA: TGCGCCAGCAGCCCCTTAACAGTTTACGAGCAGTACTTC. The chain uses TRBV5-1 and TRBJ2-7; no reliable D call. V was clipped by 4 bases and J by 4 bases, with 12 bases between them. The CDR3 spans 13 residues. The V gene's germline CDR1 is SGHRS and CDR2 YFSETQ.

To note about this clone: This likely traces to a read error, being one base from a far larger clone. The identical CDR3 is also encoded by other nucleotide sequences in the sample. The chain is built from TRBV29-1 and TRBJ1-4; a possible D gene is TRBD1 (6 bases). The CDR3 runs 14 residues. Germline assignment: CDR1 SQVTM and CDR2 ANQGSEA. The CDR3 DNA is TGCAGCGTCGAAGCGGTGGGGGGCGTTGAAAAACTGTTTTTT. It encodes CSVEAVGGVEKLFF.

The chain carries TRBV11-3 and TRBJ2-5; perhaps TRBD2 as D (7 bases). Judging by the DNA end, TRBJ2-7 fits better; the J call may be wrong. Germline-derived CDR1 and CDR2 are SGHNT and YENEEA. The CDR3 sequence is 14 residues long. The CDR3 reads CASSRGGSSYEQYF. CDR3 DNA: TGTGCCAGTTCCAGGGGCGGGAGCTCCTACGAGCAGTACTTC.

CDR3 region: CASNQGGVGPYEQYF. The CDR3 DNA follows: TGTGCCAGCAACCAGGGGGGGGTTGGACCTTACGAGCAGTACTTC. V gene TRBV6-5 combines with J gene TRBJ2-7; D possibly uses TRBD1 or TRBD2 (7 bases each). The V end lost 7 bases, the J end lost 4 bases, and 20 bases lay between the germline ends. The CDR3 runs 15 residues. The V gene's germline CDR1 is MNHEY and CDR2 SVGAGI.

The chain couples TRBV30 to TRBJ1-2; D call uncertain. The germline gives CDR1 GTSNPN, CDR2 SVGIG (reference sequence). This CDR3 is built from 14 residues. V lost 2 bases, J lost 0 bases, and 10 bases lay in between. The CDR3 sequence is CAWSLTGTNYGYTF. CDR3 nucleotide sequence: TGTGCCTGGAGTCTCACCGGGACTAACTATGGCTACACCTTC.